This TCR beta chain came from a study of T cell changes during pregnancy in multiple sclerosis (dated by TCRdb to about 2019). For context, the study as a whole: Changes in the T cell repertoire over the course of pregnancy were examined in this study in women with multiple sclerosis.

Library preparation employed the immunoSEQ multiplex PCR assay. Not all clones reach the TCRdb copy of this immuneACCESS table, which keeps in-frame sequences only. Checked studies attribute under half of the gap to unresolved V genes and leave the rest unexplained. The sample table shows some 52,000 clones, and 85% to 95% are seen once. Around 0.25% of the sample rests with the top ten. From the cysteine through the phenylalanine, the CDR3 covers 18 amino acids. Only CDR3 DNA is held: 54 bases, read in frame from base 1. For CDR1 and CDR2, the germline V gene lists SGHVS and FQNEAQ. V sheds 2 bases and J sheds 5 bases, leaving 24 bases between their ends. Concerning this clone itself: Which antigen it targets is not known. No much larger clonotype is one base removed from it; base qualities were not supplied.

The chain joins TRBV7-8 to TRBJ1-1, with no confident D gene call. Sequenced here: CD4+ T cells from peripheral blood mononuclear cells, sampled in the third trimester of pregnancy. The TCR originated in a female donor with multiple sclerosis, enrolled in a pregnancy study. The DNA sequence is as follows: TGTGCCAGCAGCTTATATACCTTCCAGGCGGCGGGCCTAACTGAAGCTTTCTTT. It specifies CASSLYTFQAAGLTEAFF.